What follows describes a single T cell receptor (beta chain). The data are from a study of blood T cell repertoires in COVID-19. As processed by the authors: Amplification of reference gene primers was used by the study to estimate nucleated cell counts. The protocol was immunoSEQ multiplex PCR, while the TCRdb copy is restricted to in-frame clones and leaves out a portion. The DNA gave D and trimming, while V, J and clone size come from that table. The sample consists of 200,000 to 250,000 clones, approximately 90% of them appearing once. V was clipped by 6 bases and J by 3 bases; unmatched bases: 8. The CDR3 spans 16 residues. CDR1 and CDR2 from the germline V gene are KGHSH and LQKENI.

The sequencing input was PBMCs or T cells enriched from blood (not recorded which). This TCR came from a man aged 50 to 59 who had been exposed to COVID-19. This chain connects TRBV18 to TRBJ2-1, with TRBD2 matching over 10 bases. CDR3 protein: CASSQSGRAIYNEQFF. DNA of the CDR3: TGTGCCAGCTCCCAGAGCGGGAGGGCCATCTACAATGAGCAGTTCTTC.